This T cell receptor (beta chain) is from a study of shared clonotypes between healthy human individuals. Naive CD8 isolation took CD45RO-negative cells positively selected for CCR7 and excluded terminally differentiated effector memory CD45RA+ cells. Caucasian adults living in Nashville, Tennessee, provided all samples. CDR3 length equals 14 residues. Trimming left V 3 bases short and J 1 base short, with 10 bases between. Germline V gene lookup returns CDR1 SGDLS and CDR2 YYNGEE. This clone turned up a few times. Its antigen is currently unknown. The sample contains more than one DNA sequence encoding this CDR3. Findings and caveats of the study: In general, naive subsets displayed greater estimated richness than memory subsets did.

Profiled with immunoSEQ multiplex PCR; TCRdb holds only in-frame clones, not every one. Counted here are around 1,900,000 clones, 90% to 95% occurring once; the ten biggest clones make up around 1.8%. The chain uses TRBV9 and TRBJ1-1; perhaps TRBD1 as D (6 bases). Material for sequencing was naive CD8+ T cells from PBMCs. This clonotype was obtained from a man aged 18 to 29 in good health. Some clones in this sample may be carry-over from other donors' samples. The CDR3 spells CASSERTANTEAFF. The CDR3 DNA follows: TGTGCCAGCAGCGAGAGGACAGCGAACACTGAAGCTTTCTTT.